The rows below give T cell receptor beta chains drawn from one sample of a study of CD8 T cell repertoires and HIV-1 epitope variants. Repertoires were generated with immunoSEQ multiplex PCR, while TCRdb's copy carries only in-frame clones and drops some. The table includes more than 85,000 clones, roughly 77% detected once. Sequencing was performed on uncultured baseline CD8+ T cells from peripheral blood mononuclear cells (PBMCs). These receptors were collected from a male donor with HIV. Each CDR3 is given with its conserved first and last residue. Each record gives: J gene, D gene, clone size, V gene, CDR3 DNA, CDR3 protein. D genes are given only for firm matches. The listing skips clone size in some rows; elsewhere it reads once, few, many or a size class.

j_call: TRBJ2-3; d_call: -; clone_size: -; v_call: TRBV6-6; cdr3_nt: TGTGCCAGCATTAGGGGGGGGGTAAGCACAGATACGCAGTATTTT; cdr3_aa: CASIRGGVSTDTQYF
j_call: TRBJ1-2; d_call: -; clone_size: -; v_call: TRBV10-3; cdr3_nt: TGTGCCATCAGGCAGGGATTTGGCTACACCTTC; cdr3_aa: CAIRQGFGYTF
j_call: TRBJ1-6; d_call: -; clone_size: once; v_call: TRBV6-5; cdr3_nt: TGTGCCAGCAGCCGGAGCTCCTATAATTCACCCCTCCACTTT; cdr3_aa: CASSRSSYNSPLHF
j_call: TRBJ1-1; d_call: -; clone_size: few; v_call: TRBV18; cdr3_nt: TGTGCCAGCTCCCCGGGGGTAAACACTGAAGCTTTCTTT; cdr3_aa: CASSPGVNTEAFF
j_call: TRBJ2-3; d_call: -; clone_size: once; v_call: TRBV23-1; cdr3_nt: TGCGCCAGCAGTCAAGATACGCAGTATTTT; cdr3_aa: CASSQDTQYF
j_call: TRBJ2-5; d_call: -; clone_size: -; v_call: TRBV6-1; cdr3_nt: TGTGCCAGCAGTGAACAGGAGACCCAGTACTTC; cdr3_aa: CASSEQETQYF
j_call: TRBJ1-2; d_call: TRBD1; clone_size: few; v_call: TRBV7-9; cdr3_nt: TGTGCCAGCACCACTGGGGCAGGGGGCCCCTATGGCTACACCTTC; cdr3_aa: CASTTGAGGPYGYTF
j_call: TRBJ2-5; d_call: -; clone_size: -; v_call: TRBV29-1; cdr3_nt: TGCAGCGTCGAAGAGACAGAGACCCAGTACTTC; cdr3_aa: CSVEETETQYF
j_call: TRBJ2-3; d_call: TRBD2; clone_size: -; v_call: TRBV29-1; cdr3_nt: TGCAGCGTTGAAGACCGGGGGGGAATTCAGGATACGCAGTATTTT; cdr3_aa: CSVEDRGGIQDTQYF
j_call: TRBJ2-6; d_call: TRBD1; clone_size: -; v_call: TRBV7-9; cdr3_nt: TGTGCCAGCAGGGACAGGGGCACCCTCGGGGCCAACGTCCTGACTTTC; cdr3_aa: CASRDRGTLGANVLTF
j_call: TRBJ2-7; d_call: -; clone_size: -; v_call: TRBV15; cdr3_nt: TGTGCCACCAGCAGAGAGAGGGGGGTGGGGGCCCACGAGCAGTACTTC; cdr3_aa: CATSRERGVGAHEQYF
j_call: TRBJ2-3; d_call: TRBD2; clone_size: -; v_call: TRBV30; cdr3_nt: TGTGCCTGGAGCGTGGGACTAGCGGGGGGTACAGATACGCAGTATTTT; cdr3_aa: CAWSVGLAGGTDTQYF
j_call: TRBJ1-3; d_call: -; clone_size: -; v_call: TRBV28; cdr3_nt: TGTGCCAGCGGCGCCGGGACACCGGGTGGCTCTGGAAACACCATATATTTT; cdr3_aa: CASGAGTPGGSGNTIYF
j_call: TRBJ1-1; d_call: -; clone_size: -; v_call: TRBV30; cdr3_nt: TGTGCCTGGACAGGTATTGAAGCTTTCTTT; cdr3_aa: CAWTGIEAFF
j_call: TRBJ2-5; d_call: -; clone_size: -; v_call: TRBV12-5; cdr3_nt: TGTGCTAGTGCTAGTGCGTGGGGAGAGACCCAGTACTTC; cdr3_aa: CASASAWGETQYF
j_call: TRBJ1-6; d_call: -; clone_size: -; v_call: TRBV7-9; cdr3_nt: TGTGCCAGCAGCTTCGTCAGAGCACCCCTCCACTTT; cdr3_aa: CASSFVRAPLHF
j_call: TRBJ2-7; d_call: TRBD2; clone_size: -; v_call: TRBV2; cdr3_nt: TGTGCCAGCATCCGGGGCAGCGGGAGCCTTCACGAGCAGTACTTC; cdr3_aa: CASIRGSGSLHEQYF
j_call: TRBJ1-4; d_call: -; clone_size: -; v_call: TRBV5-1; cdr3_nt: TGCGCCAGCAGCTTTTCGGGGGCAACTAATGAAAAACTGTTTTTT; cdr3_aa: CASSFSGATNEKLFF
j_call: TRBJ1-2; d_call: TRBD1; clone_size: -; v_call: TRBV6-5; cdr3_nt: TGTGCCAGCAGAGCAGACAGGGGTGTCGACTATGGCTACACCTTC; cdr3_aa: CASRADRGVDYGYTF
j_call: TRBJ2-7; d_call: -; clone_size: -; v_call: TRBV6-5; cdr3_nt: TGTGCCAGCAGTTACTCGATTTCCGGGACAACATACGAGCAGTACTTC; cdr3_aa: CASSYSISGTTYEQYF
j_call: TRBJ1-1; d_call: -; clone_size: -; v_call: TRBV29-1; cdr3_nt: TGCAGCGTTGGAGAAGGCGGATCGAACACTGAAGCTTTCTTT; cdr3_aa: CSVGEGGSNTEAFF
j_call: TRBJ2-4; d_call: -; clone_size: -; v_call: TRBV7-9; cdr3_nt: TGTGCCAGCAGCTTTTTCGCTGGACTAGCCAAAAACATTCAGTACTTC; cdr3_aa: CASSFFAGLAKNIQYF
j_call: TRBJ2-7; d_call: TRBD1; clone_size: -; v_call: TRBV6-1; cdr3_nt: TGTGCCAGCAGTGAAGCGCTTCGGGGGACAGGGGTAATCGAGCAGTACTTC; cdr3_aa: CASSEALRGTGVIEQYF
j_call: TRBJ2-5; d_call: TRBD2; clone_size: -; v_call: TRBV7-7; cdr3_nt: TGTGCTAGCAGCTATGGGACTAGCGGGCAAGAGACCCAGTACTTC; cdr3_aa: CASSYGTSGQETQYF
j_call: TRBJ2-1; d_call: -; clone_size: once; v_call: TRBV7-8; cdr3_nt: TGTGCCAGCAGCTTAGTGGGGAATGAGCAGTTCTTC; cdr3_aa: CASSLVGNEQFF
j_call: TRBJ2-5; d_call: TRBD2; clone_size: few; v_call: TRBV9; cdr3_nt: TGTGCCAGCAGCGTAGCTGGGCTAGCGGTGGAGACCCAGTACTTC; cdr3_aa: CASSVAGLAVETQYF
j_call: TRBJ1-5; d_call: TRBD1; clone_size: few; v_call: TRBV30; cdr3_nt: TGTGCCTGGGCCCGGGACAGGGGGACAAGCAATCAGCCCCAGCATTTT; cdr3_aa: CAWARDRGTSNQPQHF
j_call: TRBJ2-7; d_call: TRBD1; clone_size: -; v_call: TRBV2; cdr3_nt: TGTGCCAGCAGTGAAGACAGGGGATCCTACGAGCAGTACTTC; cdr3_aa: CASSEDRGSYEQYF
j_call: TRBJ1-2; d_call: TRBD1; clone_size: few; v_call: TRBV6-5; cdr3_nt: TGTGCCAGCAGGGACAGGGGCTACTATGGCTACACCTTC; cdr3_aa: CASRDRGYYGYTF
j_call: TRBJ2-7; d_call: TRBD2; clone_size: few; v_call: TRBV28; cdr3_nt: TGTGCCAGTAGCGGGAGGTTCAACGAGCAGTACTTC; cdr3_aa: CASSGRFNEQYF
j_call: TRBJ1-6; d_call: -; clone_size: few; v_call: TRBV7-9; cdr3_nt: TGTGCCAGCAGCTTCTCAGGGCAATCGCCACCCCTCCACTTT; cdr3_aa: CASSFSGQSPPLHF
j_call: TRBJ2-4; d_call: -; clone_size: few; v_call: TRBV2; cdr3_nt: TGTGCCAGCAGTGAGTACATTCAGTACTTC; cdr3_aa: CASSEYIQYF
j_call: TRBJ1-1; d_call: -; clone_size: -; v_call: TRBV7-2; cdr3_nt: TGTGCCAGCAGCCGACCGGGGTCTAGCAGAGGTGCTGAAGCTTTCTTT; cdr3_aa: CASSRPGSSRGAEAFF
j_call: TRBJ2-2; d_call: -; clone_size: -; v_call: TRBV15; cdr3_nt: TGTGCCACCAGCACAATGAGCACAGGGAAGGCCGGGGAGCTGTTTTTT; cdr3_aa: CATSTMSTGKAGELFF
j_call: TRBJ2-7; d_call: TRBD2; clone_size: -; v_call: TRBV18; cdr3_nt: TGTGCCAGCTCACCAACGACTAGCGGGGACTCCTACGAGCAGTACTTC; cdr3_aa: CASSPTTSGDSYEQYF
j_call: TRBJ1-3; d_call: -; clone_size: -; v_call: TRBV5-1; cdr3_nt: TGCGCCAGCAGCACGGGGTCCGTTATCTCTGGAAACACCATATATTTT; cdr3_aa: CASSTGSVISGNTIYF
j_call: TRBJ2-3; d_call: -; clone_size: -; v_call: TRBV2; cdr3_nt: TGTGCCAGCAGTGAAGGGGGGATTCCGCAGTATTTT; cdr3_aa: CASSEGGIPQYF
j_call: TRBJ1-5; d_call: -; clone_size: once; v_call: TRBV25-1; cdr3_nt: TGTGCCAGCAGCCCTGGGAGGGGGATACAGCCCCAGCATTTT; cdr3_aa: CASSPGRGIQPQHF
j_call: TRBJ2-7; d_call: -; clone_size: -; v_call: TRBV28; cdr3_nt: TGTGCCAGCAGTTTGAATTACGAGCAGTACTTC; cdr3_aa: CASSLNYEQYF
j_call: TRBJ2-7; d_call: TRBD2; clone_size: -; v_call: TRBV29-1; cdr3_nt: TGCAGCGTGCGACTAGCGGGAGGCGAGCAGTACTTC; cdr3_aa: CSVRLAGGEQYF
j_call: TRBJ1-1; d_call: -; clone_size: -; v_call: TRBV7-2; cdr3_nt: TGTGCCAGCAGCTCCGGACCTATCACTGAAGCTTTCTTT; cdr3_aa: CASSSGPITEAFF
j_call: TRBJ2-6; d_call: -; clone_size: -; v_call: TRBV7-9; cdr3_nt: TGTGCCAGCAGCTTTTTCCCTGGGGCCAACGTCCTGACTTTC; cdr3_aa: CASSFFPGANVLTF
j_call: TRBJ1-2; d_call: TRBD1; clone_size: -; v_call: TRBV6-5; cdr3_nt: TGTGCCAGCAGTTATGACAGGGGTCCTATCTATGGCTACACCTTC; cdr3_aa: CASSYDRGPIYGYTF
j_call: TRBJ1-1; d_call: TRBD1; clone_size: -; v_call: TRBV5-1; cdr3_nt: TGCGCCAGCAGCTTGGCAATAGGGGGCGTCACTGAAGCTTTCTTT; cdr3_aa: CASSLAIGGVTEAFF
j_call: TRBJ2-3; d_call: TRBD2; clone_size: -; v_call: TRBV7-2; cdr3_nt: TGTGCCAGCAGCTTAGGGCTAGCGGCAGATACGCAGTATTTT; cdr3_aa: CASSLGLAADTQYF
j_call: TRBJ2-7; d_call: TRBD2; clone_size: -; v_call: TRBV11-2; cdr3_nt: TGTGCCAGCAGCTTAGATTTGTTAGCGGGGGGAGGGTACGAGCAGTACTTC; cdr3_aa: CASSLDLLAGGGYEQYF
j_call: TRBJ1-1; d_call: -; clone_size: once; v_call: TRBV6-1; cdr3_nt: TGTGCCAGCAGTGAAGGGGGCGGCACTGAAGCTTTCTTT; cdr3_aa: CASSEGGGTEAFF
j_call: TRBJ2-7; d_call: TRBD2; clone_size: -; v_call: TRBV6-5; cdr3_nt: TGTGCCAGCAGTTACGTTGGGGGGGACGAGCAGTACTTC; cdr3_aa: CASSYVGGDEQYF
j_call: TRBJ2-5; d_call: TRBD2; clone_size: -; v_call: TRBV6-1; cdr3_nt: TGTGCCAGCAGTGAAATCATCCGAGGACTAGCGGGGAAGACCCAGTACTTC; cdr3_aa: CASSEIIRGLAGKTQYF
j_call: TRBJ2-7; d_call: -; clone_size: -; v_call: TRBV29-1; cdr3_nt: TGCAGCGTTCGGACAAGCTCCTACGAGCAGTACTTC; cdr3_aa: CSVRTSSYEQYF
j_call: TRBJ1-1; d_call: -; clone_size: -; v_call: TRBV9; cdr3_nt: TGTGCCAGCAGCGGAGGGGAGGGGGTCACTGAAGCTTTCTTT; cdr3_aa: CASSGGEGVTEAFF
j_call: TRBJ2-5; d_call: TRBD1; clone_size: -; v_call: TRBV5-1; cdr3_nt: TGCGCCAGCAGCATACAGGGGGCTGAGACCCAGTACTTC; cdr3_aa: CASSIQGAETQYF
j_call: TRBJ1-5; d_call: -; clone_size: -; v_call: TRBV28; cdr3_nt: TGTGCCAGCAGTTTCTTTTCGGGTCAGCCCCAGCATTTT; cdr3_aa: CASSFFSGQPQHF
j_call: TRBJ1-2; d_call: -; clone_size: -; v_call: TRBV7-8; cdr3_nt: TGTGCCAGCAGCTTAGTGCCAGGACCTAACTATGGCTACACCTTC; cdr3_aa: CASSLVPGPNYGYTF
j_call: TRBJ2-2; d_call: -; clone_size: once; v_call: TRBV7-9; cdr3_nt: TGTGCCAGCAGCTTAGCGACCTCGGGTAGCGGCGGGGAGCTGTTTTTT; cdr3_aa: CASSLATSGSGGELFF